This paragraph covers one T cell receptor beta chain sequence. The antigen is undetermined. As defined, naive CD8 cells were CD45RO-negative and positively selected for CCR7, with terminally differentiated effector memory CD45RA+ cells excluded. CDR1 and CDR2 (germline): LGHNA, YSLEER. The CDR3 covers 14 residues. The trim removed 3 bases at V and 2 bases at J, leaving 2 bases unmatched. Assay: immunoSEQ multiplex PCR; the TCRdb copy retains only in-frame clones and omits some. Counted here are 2 million to 2.5 million clones, about 95% occurring once; the ten biggest clones make up approximately 1.2%. The sample originates from a study of shared clonotypes between healthy human individuals. Study-wide points: Sorted-subset samples were not fully sequenced, rarefaction indicated.

This clonotype originated in a young man in good health. Sequenced material: naive CD8+ T cells sorted from blood. V usage is TRBV4-3 and J usage is TRBJ2-7; the match to TRBD1 covers 9 bases. CDR3 residues: CASSHGQGTYEQYF. The DNA for the CDR3 is TGCGCCAGCAGCCATGGACAGGGGACCTACGAGCAGTACTTC.